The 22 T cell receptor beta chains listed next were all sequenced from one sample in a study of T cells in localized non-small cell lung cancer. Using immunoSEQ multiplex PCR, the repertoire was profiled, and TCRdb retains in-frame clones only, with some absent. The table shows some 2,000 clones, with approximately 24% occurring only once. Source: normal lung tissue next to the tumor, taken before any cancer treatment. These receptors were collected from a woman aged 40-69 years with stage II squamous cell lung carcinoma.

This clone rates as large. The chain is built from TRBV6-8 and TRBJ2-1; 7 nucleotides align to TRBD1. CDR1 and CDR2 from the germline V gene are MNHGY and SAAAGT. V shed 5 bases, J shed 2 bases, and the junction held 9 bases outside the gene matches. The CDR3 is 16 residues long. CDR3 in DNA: TGTGCCAGCAGTGCACAGGGGAGTGGTCCCTACAATGAGCAGTTCTTC. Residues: CASSAQGSGPYNEQFF.

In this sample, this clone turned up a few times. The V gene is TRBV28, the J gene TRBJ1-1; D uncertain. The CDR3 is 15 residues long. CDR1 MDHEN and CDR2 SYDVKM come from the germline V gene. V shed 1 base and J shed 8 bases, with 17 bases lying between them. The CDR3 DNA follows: TGTGCCAGCAGTTTATTTCCCGGTCCCCCCAGGGAAGCTTTCTTT. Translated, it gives CASSLFPGPPREAFF.

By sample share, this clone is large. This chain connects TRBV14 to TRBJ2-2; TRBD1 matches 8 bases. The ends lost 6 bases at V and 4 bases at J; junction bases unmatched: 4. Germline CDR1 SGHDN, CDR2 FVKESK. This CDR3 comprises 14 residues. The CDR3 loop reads CASSLTGGTGELFF. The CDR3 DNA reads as TGTGCCAGCAGTCTTACAGGGGGCACCGGGGAGCTGTTTTTT.

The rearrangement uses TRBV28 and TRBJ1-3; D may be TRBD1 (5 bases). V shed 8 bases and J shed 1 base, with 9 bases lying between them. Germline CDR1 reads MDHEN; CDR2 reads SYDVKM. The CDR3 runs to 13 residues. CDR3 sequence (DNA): TGTGCCAGCCGGGGGGTATCTGGAAACACCATATATTTT. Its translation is CASRGVSGNTIYF.

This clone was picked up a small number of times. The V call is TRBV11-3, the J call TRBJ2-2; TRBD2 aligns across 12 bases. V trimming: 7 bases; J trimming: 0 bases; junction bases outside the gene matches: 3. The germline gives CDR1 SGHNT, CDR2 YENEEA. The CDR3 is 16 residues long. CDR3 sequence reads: CASILAGGANTGELFF. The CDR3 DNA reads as TGTGCCAGCATACTAGCGGGAGGAGCGAACACCGGGGAGCTGTTTTTT.

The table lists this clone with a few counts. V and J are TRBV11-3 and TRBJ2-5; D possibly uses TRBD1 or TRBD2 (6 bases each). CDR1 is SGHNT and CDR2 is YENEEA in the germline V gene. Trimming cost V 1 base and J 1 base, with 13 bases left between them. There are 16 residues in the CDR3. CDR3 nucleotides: TGTGCCAGCAGCTTAGTGGGGGGCAGTCCCCAAGAGACCCAGTACTTC. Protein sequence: CASSLVGGSPQETQYF. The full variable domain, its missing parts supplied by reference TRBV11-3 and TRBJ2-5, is EAGVVQSPRYKIIEKKQPVAFWCNPISGHNTLYWYLQNLGQGPELLIRYENEEAVDDSQLPKDRFSAERLKGVDSTLKIQPAELGDSAVYLCASSLVGGSPQETQYFGPGTRLLVL.

The DNA of the CDR3 is TGTGCCAGCAGCGGAGGCCCTTTCTCTGGAAACACCATATATTTT. Protein sequence: CASSGGPFSGNTIYF. The chain couples TRBV11-3 to TRBJ1-3; no clear D. The germline gives CDR1 SGHNT, CDR2 YENEEA. The CDR3 extends over 15 amino acids. The V end lost 5 bases, the J end lost 0 bases, and 11 bases lay between the germline ends. Supplemented by reference TRBV11-3 and TRBJ1-3, the full variable domain reads EAGVVQSPRYKIIEKKQPVAFWCNPISGHNTLYWYLQNLGQGPELLIRYENEEAVDDSQLPKDRFSAERLKGVDSTLKIQPAELGDSAVYLCASSGGPFSGNTIYFGEGSWLTVV.

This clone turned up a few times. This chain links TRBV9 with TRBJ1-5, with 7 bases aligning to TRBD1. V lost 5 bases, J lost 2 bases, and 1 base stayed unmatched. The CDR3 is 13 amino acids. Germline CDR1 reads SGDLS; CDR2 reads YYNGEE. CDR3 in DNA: TGTGCCAGCAGTGGGACAGGCAATCAGCCCCAGCATTTT. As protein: CASSGTGNQPQHF.

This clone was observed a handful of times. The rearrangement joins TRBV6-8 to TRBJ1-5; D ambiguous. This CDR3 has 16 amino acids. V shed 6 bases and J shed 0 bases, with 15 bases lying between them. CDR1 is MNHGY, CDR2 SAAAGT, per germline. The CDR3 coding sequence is TGTGCCAGCAGGAGGCTCCCTATATTTAGCAATCAGCCCCAGCATTTT. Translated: CASRRLPIFSNQPQHF.

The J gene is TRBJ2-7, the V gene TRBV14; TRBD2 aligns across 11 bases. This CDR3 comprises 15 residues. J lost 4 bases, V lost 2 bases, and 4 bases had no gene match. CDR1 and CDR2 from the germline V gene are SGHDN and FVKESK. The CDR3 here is CASSQYSGRVYEQYF. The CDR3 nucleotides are TGTGCCAGCAGCCAATATAGCGGGAGGGTGTACGAGCAGTACTTC.

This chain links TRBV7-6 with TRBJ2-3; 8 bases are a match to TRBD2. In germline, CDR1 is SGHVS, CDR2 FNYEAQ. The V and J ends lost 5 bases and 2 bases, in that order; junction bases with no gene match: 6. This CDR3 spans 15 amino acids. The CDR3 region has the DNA TGTGCCAGCAGCCGTGGAGCGGGAGTCACAGATACGCAGTATTTT. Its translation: CASSRGAGVTDTQYF.

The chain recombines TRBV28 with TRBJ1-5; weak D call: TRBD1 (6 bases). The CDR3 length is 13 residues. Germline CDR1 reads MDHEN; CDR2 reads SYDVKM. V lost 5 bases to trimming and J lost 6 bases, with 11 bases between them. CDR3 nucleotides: TGTGCCAGCAGTCGACAGGTGAGTCAGCCCCAGCATTTT. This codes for CASSRQVSQPQHF.

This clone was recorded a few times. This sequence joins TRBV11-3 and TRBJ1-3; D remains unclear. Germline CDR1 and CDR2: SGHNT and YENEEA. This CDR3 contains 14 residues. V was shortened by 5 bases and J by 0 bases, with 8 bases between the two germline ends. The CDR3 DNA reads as TGTGCCAGCAGCCAGCAGGCCTCTGGAAACACCATATATTTT. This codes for CASSQQASGNTIYF.

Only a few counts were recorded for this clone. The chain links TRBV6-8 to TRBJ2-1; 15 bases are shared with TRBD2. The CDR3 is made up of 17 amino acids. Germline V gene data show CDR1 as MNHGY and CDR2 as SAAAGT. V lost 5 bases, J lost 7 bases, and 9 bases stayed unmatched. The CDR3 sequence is CASSGLGTSGRSNEQFF. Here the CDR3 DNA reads TGTGCCAGCAGTGGACTCGGGACTAGCGGGAGGTCTAATGAGCAGTTCTTC.

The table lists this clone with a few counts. The CDR3 coding sequence is TGTGCCATTGAGGACAGATTTAACTATGGCTACACCTTC. This encodes CAIEDRFNYGYTF. The chain recombines TRBV6-8 with TRBJ1-2, with a tentative D call TRBD1 (6 bases). The CDR3 is 13 amino acids. Trimming pared 10 bases from V and 1 base from J, leaving 13 bases between. In germline, CDR1 is MNHGY, CDR2 SAAAGT.

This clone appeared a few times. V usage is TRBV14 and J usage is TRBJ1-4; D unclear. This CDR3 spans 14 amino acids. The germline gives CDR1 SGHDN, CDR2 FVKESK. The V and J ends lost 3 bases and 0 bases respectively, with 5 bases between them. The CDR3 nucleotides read TGTGCCAGCAGCCACCCTGCAACTAATGAAAAACTGTTTTTT. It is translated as CASSHPATNEKLFF.

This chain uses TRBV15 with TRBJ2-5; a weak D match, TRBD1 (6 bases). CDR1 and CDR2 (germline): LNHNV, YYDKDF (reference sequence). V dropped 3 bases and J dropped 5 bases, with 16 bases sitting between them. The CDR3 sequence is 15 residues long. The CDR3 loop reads CATSSSNRVGETQYF. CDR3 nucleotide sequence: TGTGCCACCAGCAGCAGTAACAGGGTCGGGGAGACCCAGTACTTC.

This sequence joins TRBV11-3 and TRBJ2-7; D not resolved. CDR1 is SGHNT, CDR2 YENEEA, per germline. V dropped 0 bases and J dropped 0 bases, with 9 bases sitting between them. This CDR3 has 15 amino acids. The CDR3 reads CASSLDSGASYEQYF. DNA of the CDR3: TGTGCCAGCAGCTTAGATTCAGGCGCCTCCTACGAGCAGTACTTC.

CDR3 bases: TGTGCCAGCAGCCCCCGGGAGGGGGGGCGCATCCTAGCGGGGGTCACAGATACGCAGTATTTT. Its protein is CASSPREGGRILAGVTDTQYF. This chain joins TRBV9 and TRBJ2-3; 10 nucleotides agree with TRBD2. V lost 4 bases, J lost 2 bases, and 22 bases stayed unmatched. The germline gives CDR1 SGDLS, CDR2 YYNGEE. The CDR3 extends over 21 amino acids.

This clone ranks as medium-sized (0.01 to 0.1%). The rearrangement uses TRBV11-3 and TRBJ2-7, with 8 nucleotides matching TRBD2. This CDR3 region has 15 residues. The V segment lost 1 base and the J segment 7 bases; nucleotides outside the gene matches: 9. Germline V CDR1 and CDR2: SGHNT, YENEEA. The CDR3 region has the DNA TGTGCCAGCAGCTTAGTCGGCGGGAGGACTTCGGAGCAGTACTTC. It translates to CASSLVGGRTSEQYF.

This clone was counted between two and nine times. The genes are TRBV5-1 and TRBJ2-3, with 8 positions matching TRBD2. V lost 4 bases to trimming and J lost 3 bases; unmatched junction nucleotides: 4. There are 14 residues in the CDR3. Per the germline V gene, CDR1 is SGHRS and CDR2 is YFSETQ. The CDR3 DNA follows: TGCGCCAGCAGCCCCGGACTAGCAACAGATACGCAGTATTTT. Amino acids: CASSPGLATDTQYF. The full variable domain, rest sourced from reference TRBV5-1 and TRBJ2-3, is KAGVTQTPRYLIKTRGQQVTLSCSPISGHRSVSWYQQTPGQGLQFLFEYFSETQRNKGNFPGRFSGRQFSNSRSEMNVSTLELGDSALYLCASSPGLATDTQYFGPGTRLTVL.

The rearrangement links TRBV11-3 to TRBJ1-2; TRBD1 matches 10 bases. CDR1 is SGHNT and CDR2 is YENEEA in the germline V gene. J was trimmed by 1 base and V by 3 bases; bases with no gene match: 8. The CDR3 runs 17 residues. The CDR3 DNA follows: TGTGCCAGCAGCTTCGCGGGACAGGGGATTGATAACTATGGCTACACCTTC. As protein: CASSFAGQGIDNYGYTF.